This TCR beta chain comes out of a study of CD8+CD57+ T cells in acquired aplastic anemia. Study-level information: DNA from sorted CD4+ and CD8+ cells averaged 3.2 ug. General study results and limits: A significant difference in CD8+ Simpson's diversity between patients and controls was not found. Researchers report that twenty-nine CD8+ CDR3 sequences appeared in both patients and controls.

In regard to this clonotype: Its antigen is undetermined.

Germline loops: CDR1 LNHNV, CDR2 YYDKDF (reference sequence). The ends were cut back, 5 bases at V and 1 base at J, with 8 bases in the middle. The CDR3 consists of 13 residues. In patients chosen for sequencing, flow cytometry had shown CD8+CD57+ cell expansion. Profiles of TCR beta VDJ and CDR3 were generated from a genomic DNA template. TCRdb analysed the reads with MiXCR anew, one entry per CDR3 protein. The table lists 250,000 to 300,000 distinct CDR3 sequences, approximately 60% of them singletons. Sequenced material: sorted CD4+, CD8+, or CD8+CD57+ T cells (not recorded which) from PBMCs. The receptor was derived from a human donor with aplastic anemia. The chain couples TRBV15 to TRBJ1-1, with unresolved D. CDR3 coding DNA: TGTGCCACCAGCGTCGAAACGAACACTGAAGCTTTCTTT. Translated, it gives CATSVETNTEAFF.